This entry features one TCR beta chain sequence. PCR employed 60 Vbeta and 13 Jbeta primers. Assay used: immunoSEQ multiplex PCR; TCRdb lists only in-frame clones, some missing. Here the sample table reports 130,000 to 150,000 clones. The data stem from a study of cytomegalovirus exposure and HLA in healthy donors. The V gene lost 5 bases and the J gene lost 8 bases, with 10 bases spanning the gap. Germline V CDR1 and CDR2: SGHAT, FQDESV (reference sequence). The CDR3 spans 12 residues. Sequencing used PBMCs. The sequence was collected from a man aged 40-55 years in good health and CMV-seronegative. The chain links TRBV11-1 to TRBJ2-1, with D possibly TRBD2 on 6 matching bases. The CDR3 DNA reads as TGTGCCAGCAGCCCTAGCGACTATGAGCAGTTCTTC. Translation gives CASSPSDYEQFF.